This T cell receptor (beta chain) comes out of a study of T cells in localized non-small cell lung cancer. In the case of this clone: Its antigen remains unidentified.

Regarding the study as a whole: Detection in adjacent lung was observed for a median approximately 52 of the top 100 tumor clones. The tumor had only one region sequenced, so heterogeneity remains possible. The highest T cell clonality was in uninvolved adjacent lung, above tumor.

Using immunoSEQ multiplex PCR, the repertoire was profiled, and TCRdb retains in-frame clones only, with some absent. Here the sample spans roughly 35,000 clones, about 92% being singletons. This sample comprised peripheral blood, obtained before any cancer treatment. The sequence was obtained from a female donor of 60 years or more with stage I lung adenocarcinoma.

CDR3 protein: CASSAGVLAGSTDTQYF. Written as DNA, the CDR3 is TGCGCCAGCAGCGCGGGGGTTCTAGCGGGGAGCACAGATACGCAGTATTTT. The V and J genes are TRBV5-1 and TRBJ2-3; 9 bases fit TRBD2. CDR1 and CDR2 (germline): SGHRS, YFSETQ. The ends lost 4 bases at V and 0 bases at J; junction bases unmatched: 9. This CDR3 contains 17 residues.